The source of this T cell receptor (beta chain) is a study of cytomegalovirus exposure and HLA in healthy donors. Study findings and constraints: For cytomegalovirus status, the classifier reportedly gave diagnoses with high specificity and sensitivity. A few CMV-associated chains proved CMV antigen-specific in vitro.

Only in-frame clones appear in the TCRdb table, and some are missing; sequencing was by immunoSEQ multiplex PCR. This table holds 110,000 to 150,000 clones, around 90% found once. On this clone: The antigen is not known.

Trimming shortened V by 5 bases and J by 0 bases, and 30 bases separated the two germline ends. The germline gives CDR1 SGHRS, CDR2 YFSETQ. CDR3 length: 21 residues. The specimen sequenced was PBMCs. V and J are TRBV5-1 and TRBJ2-1; tentatively, D is TRBD1 (9 bases). This TCR came from a woman in her twenties or thirties in good health and CMV-seropositive. This CDR3 is CASSGTGRSGGPISSYNEQFF. CDR3 bases: TGCGCCAGCAGTGGGACAGGGCGGAGCGGGGGCCCAATCAGCTCCTACAATGAGCAGTTCTTC.